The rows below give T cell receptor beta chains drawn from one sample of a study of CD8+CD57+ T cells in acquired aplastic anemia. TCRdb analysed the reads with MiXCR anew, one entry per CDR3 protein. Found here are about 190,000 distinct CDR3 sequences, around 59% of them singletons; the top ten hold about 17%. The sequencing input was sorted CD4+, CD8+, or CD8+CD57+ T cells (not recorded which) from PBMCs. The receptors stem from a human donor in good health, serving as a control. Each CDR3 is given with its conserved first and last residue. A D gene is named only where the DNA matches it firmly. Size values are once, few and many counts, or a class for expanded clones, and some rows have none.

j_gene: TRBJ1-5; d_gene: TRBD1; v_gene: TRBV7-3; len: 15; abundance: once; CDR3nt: TGTGCCAGCAGCCCCCTTGGACAGGGCGATCAGCCCCAGCATTTT; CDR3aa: CASSPLGQGDQPQHF
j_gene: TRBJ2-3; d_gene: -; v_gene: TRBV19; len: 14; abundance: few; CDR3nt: TGTGCCAGTAAGAGGGACCCCCGGACAGATACGCAGTATTTT; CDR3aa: CASKRDPRTDTQYF
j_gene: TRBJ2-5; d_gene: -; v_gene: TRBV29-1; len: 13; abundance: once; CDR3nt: TGCAGCGTTGATCAGGGGTATTCGGAGACCCAGTACTTC; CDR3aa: CSVDQGYSETQYF
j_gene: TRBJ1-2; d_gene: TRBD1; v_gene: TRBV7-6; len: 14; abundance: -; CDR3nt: TGTGCCAGCAGCACAACAGGGGGACCCTATGGCTACACCTTC; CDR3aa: CASSTTGGPYGYTF
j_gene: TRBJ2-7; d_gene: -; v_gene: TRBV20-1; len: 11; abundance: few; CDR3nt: TGCAGTGCTAGGTCTTACTACGAGCAGTACTTC; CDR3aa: CSARSYYEQYF
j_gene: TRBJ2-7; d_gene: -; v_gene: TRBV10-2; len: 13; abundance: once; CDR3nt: TGCGCCAGCGCGCGGTTTGAGTCCTACGAGCAGTACTTC; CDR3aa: CASARFESYEQYF
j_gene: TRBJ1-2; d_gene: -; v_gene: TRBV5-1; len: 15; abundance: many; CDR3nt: TGCGCCAGCTCCCCCCTCGGACAAGACAACTATGGCTACACCTTC; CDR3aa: CASSPLGQDNYGYTF
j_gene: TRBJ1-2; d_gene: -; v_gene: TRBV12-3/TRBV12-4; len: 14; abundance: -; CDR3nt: TGTGCCAGCAGTTACCGGGGCAGGGCGATTGGCTACACCTTC; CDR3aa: CASSYRGRAIGYTF
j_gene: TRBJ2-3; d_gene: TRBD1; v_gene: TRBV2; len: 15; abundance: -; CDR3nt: TGTGCCAGCAGTAGAGACAGGGTACACACAGATACGCAGTATTTT; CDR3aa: CASSRDRVHTDTQYF
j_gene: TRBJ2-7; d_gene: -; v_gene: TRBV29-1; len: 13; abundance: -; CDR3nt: TGCAGCGTGGGGACACTAAAGGTCCACGAGCAGTACTTC; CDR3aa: CSVGTLKVHEQYF
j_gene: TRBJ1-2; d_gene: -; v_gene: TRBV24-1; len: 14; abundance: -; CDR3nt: TGTGCCACCAGTGATTTAGGGCAGACCTATGGCTACACCTTC; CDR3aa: CATSDLGQTYGYTF
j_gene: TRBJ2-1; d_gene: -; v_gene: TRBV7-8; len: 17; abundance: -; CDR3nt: TGTGCCAGCAGCTTAATGTCGGCAGGGACTTCCTACAATGAGCAGTTCTTC; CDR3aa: CASSLMSAGTSYNEQFF
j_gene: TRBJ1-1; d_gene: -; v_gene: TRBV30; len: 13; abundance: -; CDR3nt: TGTGCCTGGAGCAGGGAAATGAACACTGAAGCTTTCTTT; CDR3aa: CAWSREMNTEAFF
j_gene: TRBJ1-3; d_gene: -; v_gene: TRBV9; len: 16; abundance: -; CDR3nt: TGTGCCAGCAGCGTAGCATCTGGAAGCTCTGGAAACACCATATATTTT; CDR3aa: CASSVASGSSGNTIYF
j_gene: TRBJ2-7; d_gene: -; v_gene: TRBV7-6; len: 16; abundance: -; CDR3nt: TGTGCCAGCTCACCATCAAACGGACGATTCTCCTACGAGCAGTACTTC; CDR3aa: CASSPSNGRFSYEQYF
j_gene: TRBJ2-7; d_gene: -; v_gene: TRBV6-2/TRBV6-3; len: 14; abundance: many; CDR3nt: TGTGCCAGCAGTTACGGGGGACCCCCTTACGAGCAGTACTTC; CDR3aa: CASSYGGPPYEQYF
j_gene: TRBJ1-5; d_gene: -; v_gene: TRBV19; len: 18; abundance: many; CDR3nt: TGTGCCAGTAGTATCACCTCCGGTACGATGTATAGCAATCAGCCCCAGCATTTT; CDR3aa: CASSITSGTMYSNQPQHF
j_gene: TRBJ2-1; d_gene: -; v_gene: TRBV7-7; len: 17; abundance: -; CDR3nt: TGTGCTAGCAGCTTTCAATCGGGACTGGGGGCCAGCAATGAGCAGTTCTTC; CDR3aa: CASSFQSGLGASNEQFF
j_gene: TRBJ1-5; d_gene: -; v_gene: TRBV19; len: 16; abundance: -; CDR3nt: TGTGCCAGTAGTACCATACGGACGGCCTCCAATCAGCCCCAGCATTTT; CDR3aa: CASSTIRTASNQPQHF
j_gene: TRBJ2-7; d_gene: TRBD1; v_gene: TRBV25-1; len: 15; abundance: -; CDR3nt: TGTGCCAGCAGCCCTGAGAGGGGGCACGTCGATGAGCAGCTCTTC; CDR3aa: CASSPERGHVDEQLF
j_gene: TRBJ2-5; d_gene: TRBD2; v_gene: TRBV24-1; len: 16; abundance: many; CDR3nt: TGTGCCACCAGTGATTTGCGGCGGGGGGTTGGGGAGACCCAGTACTTC; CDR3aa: CATSDLRRGVGETQYF
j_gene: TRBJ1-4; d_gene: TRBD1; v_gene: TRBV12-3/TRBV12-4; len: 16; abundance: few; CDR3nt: TGTGCCAGCAGACAAAGGGGGACAGGCGGTAATGAAAAACTGTTTTTT; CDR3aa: CASRQRGTGGNEKLFF
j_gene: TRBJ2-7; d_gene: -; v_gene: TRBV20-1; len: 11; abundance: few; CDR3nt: TGCAGTGTTTCAAATACCTACGAGCAGTACTTC; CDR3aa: CSVSNTYEQYF
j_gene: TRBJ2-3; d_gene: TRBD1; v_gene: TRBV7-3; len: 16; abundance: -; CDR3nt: TGTGCCAGCAGCTTAGGGTACCAGGGGGCATCGGATACGCAGTATTTT; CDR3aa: CASSLGYQGASDTQYF
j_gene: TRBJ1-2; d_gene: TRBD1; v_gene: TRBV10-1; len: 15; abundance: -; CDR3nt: TGCGCCAGCAGTGGGACAGGGGGCGCGCAATCGGGCTACACCTTC; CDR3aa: CASSGTGGAQSGYTF
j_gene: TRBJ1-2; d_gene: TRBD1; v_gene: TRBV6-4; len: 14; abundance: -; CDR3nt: TGTGCCAGCAGTGACTCGGCGGACAGGGGCAGCTACACCTTC; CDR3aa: CASSDSADRGSYTF
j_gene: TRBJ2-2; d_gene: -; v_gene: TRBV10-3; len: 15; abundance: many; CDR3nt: TGTGCCATCAGTGGGGGCCAGGGGAACACCGGGGAGCTGTTTTTT; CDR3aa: CAISGGQGNTGELFF
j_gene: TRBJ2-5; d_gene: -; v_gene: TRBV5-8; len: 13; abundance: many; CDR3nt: TGTGCCAGCAGCTTGGAGTTCCAAGAGACCCAGTACTTC; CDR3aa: CASSLEFQETQYF
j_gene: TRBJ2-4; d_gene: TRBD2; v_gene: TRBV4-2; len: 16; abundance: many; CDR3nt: TGTGCCAGCAGCCCCGAGCGGGGATTGGTCAAAAACATTCAGTACTTC; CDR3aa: CASSPERGLVKNIQYF
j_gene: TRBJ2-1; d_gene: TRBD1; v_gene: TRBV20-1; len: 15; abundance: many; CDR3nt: TGCAGTGCTAGAGGACCGGGACAGGGGGCAGATGAGCAGTTCTTC; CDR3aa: CSARGPGQGADEQFF
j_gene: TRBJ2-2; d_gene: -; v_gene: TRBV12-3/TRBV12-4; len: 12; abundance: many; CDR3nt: TGTGCCAGCAGCACGGACACCGGGGAGCTGTTTTTT; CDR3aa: CASSTDTGELFF
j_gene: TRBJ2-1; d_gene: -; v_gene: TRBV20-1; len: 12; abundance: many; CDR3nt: TGCAGTGCTACTAGCTCCTACAATGAGCAGTTCTTC; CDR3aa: CSATSSYNEQFF
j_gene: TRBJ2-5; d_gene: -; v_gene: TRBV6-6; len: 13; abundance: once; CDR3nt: TGTGCCAGCAGTTATACCAGGGACCAGCCCCAGTACTTC; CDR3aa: CASSYTRDQPQYF
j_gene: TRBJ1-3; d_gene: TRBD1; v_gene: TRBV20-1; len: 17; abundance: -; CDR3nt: TGCAGTGCTAGACCTAGCAGGGGGCGCCGGGCTCGAAACACCATATATTTT; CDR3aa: CSARPSRGRRARNTIYF
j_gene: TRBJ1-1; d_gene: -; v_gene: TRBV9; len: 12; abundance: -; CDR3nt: TGTGCCAGCTCTTTCACTGAGGCGGGAGCTTTCTTT; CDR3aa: CASSFTEAGAFF
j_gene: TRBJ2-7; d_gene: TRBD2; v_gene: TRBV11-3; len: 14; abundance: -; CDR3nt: TGTGCCAGCAGAAGTAGCGGGAGTTCATTGGAGCAGTACTTC; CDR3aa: CASRSSGSSLEQYF
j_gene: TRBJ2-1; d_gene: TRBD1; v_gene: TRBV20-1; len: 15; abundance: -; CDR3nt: TGCAGTGCTAGAGATCCGGGACAGGCCTACAATGAGCAGTTCTTC; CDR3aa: CSARDPGQAYNEQFF
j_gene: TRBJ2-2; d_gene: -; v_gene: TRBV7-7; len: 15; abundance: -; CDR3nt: TGTGCTAGCAGCTTAGACCTACCGAACACCGGGGAGCTGTTTTTT; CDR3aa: CASSLDLPNTGELFF